This TCR beta chain was identified in a study of cytomegalovirus exposure and HLA in healthy donors. Study overall: In a later analysis, it was reported that the roughly 120 validation repertoires had been produced on the same platform as the 670 or so repertoires belonging to the first cohort. Whole-study findings and limits: TCR beta chains numbering more than 150 were designated cytomegalovirus-associated. Reports credit the classifier with highly specific, highly sensitive diagnosis of cytomegalovirus status.

Sequencing used immunoSEQ multiplex PCR; TCRdb keeps in-frame clones, though not all of them. The sample shows about 250,000 clones, about 87% of them seen only once. This CDR3 spans 15 amino acids. Germline loops: CDR1 MDHEN, CDR2 SYDVKM. V shed 2 bases, J shed 0 bases, and the junction held 0 bases outside the gene matches. On this clone: Its antigen is not identified. The same CDR3 arises from other DNA sequences in this sample as well.

The donors belonged to the roughly 120-subject validation cohort, separate from the roughly 710-subject first cohort. The sequencing sample was made of PBMCs. This chain uses TRBV28 with TRBJ2-1; 8 nucleotides agree with TRBD1. The sequence came from a man between 18 and 35 years old in good health and CMV-seronegative. The CDR3 here is CASSLTGGSYNEQFF. CDR3 sequence (DNA): TGTGCCAGCAGTTTAACAGGGGGCTCCTACAATGAGCAGTTCTTC.